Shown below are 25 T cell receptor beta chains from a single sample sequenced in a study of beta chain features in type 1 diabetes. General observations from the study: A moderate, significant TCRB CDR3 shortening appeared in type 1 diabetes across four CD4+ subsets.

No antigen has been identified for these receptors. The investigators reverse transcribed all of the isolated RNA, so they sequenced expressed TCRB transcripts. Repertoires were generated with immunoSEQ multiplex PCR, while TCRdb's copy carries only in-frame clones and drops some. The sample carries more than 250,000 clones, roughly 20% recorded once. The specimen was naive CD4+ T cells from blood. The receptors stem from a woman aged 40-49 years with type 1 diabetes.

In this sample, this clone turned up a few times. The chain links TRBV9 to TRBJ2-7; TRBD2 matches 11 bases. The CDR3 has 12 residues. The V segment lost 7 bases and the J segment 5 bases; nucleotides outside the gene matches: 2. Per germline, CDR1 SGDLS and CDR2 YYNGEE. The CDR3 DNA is TGTGCCAGCGGACTAGCGGGCGACGAGCAGTACTTC. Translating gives CASGLAGDEQYF.

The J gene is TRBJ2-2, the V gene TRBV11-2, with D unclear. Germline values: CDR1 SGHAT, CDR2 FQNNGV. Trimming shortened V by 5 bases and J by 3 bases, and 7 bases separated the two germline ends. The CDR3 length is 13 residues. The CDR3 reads CASSPIDTGELFF. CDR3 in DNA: TGTGCCAGCAGCCCCATTGACACCGGGGAGCTGTTTTTT.

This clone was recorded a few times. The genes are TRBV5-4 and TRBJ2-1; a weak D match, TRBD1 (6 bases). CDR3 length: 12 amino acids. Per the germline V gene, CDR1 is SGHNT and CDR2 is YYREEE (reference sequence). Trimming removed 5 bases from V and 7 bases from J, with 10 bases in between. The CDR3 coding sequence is TGTGCCAGCAGTCCGCAGGGGAATGAGCAGTTCTTC. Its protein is CASSPQGNEQFF.

CDR3 nucleotides: TGTGCCAGCGGAACAGTGGACTCCTACGAGCAGTACTTC. Its protein is CASGTVDSYEQYF. V usage is TRBV18 and J usage is TRBJ2-7; D is unclear. The CDR3 runs 13 residues. Germline V gene sequence: CDR1 KGHSH, CDR2 LQKENI. V lost 8 bases to trimming and J lost 0 bases, with 11 bases between them.

CDR3 in amino acids: CASGYLRGTGNTIYF. CDR3 nucleotide sequence: TGTGCCAGCGGCTACCTCAGGGGAACCGGAAACACCATATATTTT. V gene TRBV28 combines with J gene TRBJ1-3, with D possibly matching TRBD1 (6 bases). Germline-derived CDR1 and CDR2 are MDHEN and SYDVKM. The CDR3 runs to 15 residues. Trimming took 8 bases from V and 4 from J, leaving 18 bases between them.

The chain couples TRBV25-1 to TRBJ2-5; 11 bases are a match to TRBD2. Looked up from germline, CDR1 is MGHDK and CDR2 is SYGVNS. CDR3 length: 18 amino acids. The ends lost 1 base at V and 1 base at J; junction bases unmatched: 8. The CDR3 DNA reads TGTGCCAGCAGTGAATGGGGAGGTAGCGGGGGGGCCCAAGAGACCCAGTACTTC. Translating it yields CASSEWGGSGGAQETQYF.

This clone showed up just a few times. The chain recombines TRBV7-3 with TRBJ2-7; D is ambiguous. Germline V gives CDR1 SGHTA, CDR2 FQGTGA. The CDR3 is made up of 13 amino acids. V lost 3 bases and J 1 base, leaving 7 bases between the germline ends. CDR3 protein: CASSLARSYEQYF. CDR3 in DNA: TGTGCCAGCAGCTTGGCCAGGTCCTACGAGCAGTACTTC. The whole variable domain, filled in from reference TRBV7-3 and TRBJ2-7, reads GAGVSQTPSNKVTEKGKYVELRCDPISGHTALYWYRQSLGQGPEFLIYFQGTGAADDSGLPNDRFFAVRPEGSVSTLKIQRTERGDSAVYLCASSLARSYEQYFGPGTRLTVT.

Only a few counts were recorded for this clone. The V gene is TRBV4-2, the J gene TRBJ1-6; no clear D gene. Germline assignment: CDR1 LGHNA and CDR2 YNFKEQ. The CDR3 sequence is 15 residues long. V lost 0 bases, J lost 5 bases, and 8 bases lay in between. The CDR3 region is CASSQEGSNNSPLHF. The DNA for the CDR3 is TGTGCCAGCAGCCAAGAGGGCAGCAATAATTCACCCCTCCACTTT.

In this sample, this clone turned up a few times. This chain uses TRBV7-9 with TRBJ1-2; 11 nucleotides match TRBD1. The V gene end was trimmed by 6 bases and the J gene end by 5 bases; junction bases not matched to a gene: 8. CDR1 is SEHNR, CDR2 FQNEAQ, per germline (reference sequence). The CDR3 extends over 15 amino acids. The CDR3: CASRGDRGYTYGYTF. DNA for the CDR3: TGTGCCAGCAGGGGGGACAGGGGGTATACGTATGGCTACACCTTC.

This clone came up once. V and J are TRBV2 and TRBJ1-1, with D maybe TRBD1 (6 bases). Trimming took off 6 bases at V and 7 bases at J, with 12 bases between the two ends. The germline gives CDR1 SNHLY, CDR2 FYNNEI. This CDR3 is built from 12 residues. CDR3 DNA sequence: TGTGCCAGCAGAGCGGACAGAATTGAAGCTTTCTTT. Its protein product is CASRADRIEAFF.

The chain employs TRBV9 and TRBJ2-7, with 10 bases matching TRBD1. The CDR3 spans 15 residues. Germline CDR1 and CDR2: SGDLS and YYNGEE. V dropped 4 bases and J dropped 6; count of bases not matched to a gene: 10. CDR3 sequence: CASSFPGTGEAEQYF. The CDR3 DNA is TGTGCCAGCAGCTTCCCCGGGACAGGGGAGGCCGAGCAGTACTTC.

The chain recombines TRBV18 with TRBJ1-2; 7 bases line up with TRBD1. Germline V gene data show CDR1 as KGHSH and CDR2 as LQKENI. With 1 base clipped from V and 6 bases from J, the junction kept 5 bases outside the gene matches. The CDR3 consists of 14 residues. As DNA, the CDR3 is TGTGCCAGCTCACCACAGAACAGGGGCGATGGCTACACCTTC. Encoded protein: CASSPQNRGDGYTF.

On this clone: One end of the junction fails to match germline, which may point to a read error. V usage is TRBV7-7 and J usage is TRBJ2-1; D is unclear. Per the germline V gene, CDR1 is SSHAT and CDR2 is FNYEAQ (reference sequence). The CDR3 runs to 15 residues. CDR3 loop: CASSSALGLYNEQFF. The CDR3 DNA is TGTGCTAGCAGCTCCGCCCTGGGCCTTTACAATGAGCAGTTCTTC.

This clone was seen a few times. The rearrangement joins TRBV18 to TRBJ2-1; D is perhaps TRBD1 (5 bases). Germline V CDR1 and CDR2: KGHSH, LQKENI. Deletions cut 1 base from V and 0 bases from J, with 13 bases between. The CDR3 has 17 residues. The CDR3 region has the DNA TGTGCCAGCTCACCACGGGGCGGTCCGAGCTCCTACAATGAGCAGTTCTTC. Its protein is CASSPRGGPSSYNEQFF.

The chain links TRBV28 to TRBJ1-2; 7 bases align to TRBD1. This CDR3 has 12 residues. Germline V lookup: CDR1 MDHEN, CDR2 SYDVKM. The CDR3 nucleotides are TGTGCGGTCAGGCCAGGGGGGTATGGCTACACCTTC. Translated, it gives CAVRPGGYGYTF.

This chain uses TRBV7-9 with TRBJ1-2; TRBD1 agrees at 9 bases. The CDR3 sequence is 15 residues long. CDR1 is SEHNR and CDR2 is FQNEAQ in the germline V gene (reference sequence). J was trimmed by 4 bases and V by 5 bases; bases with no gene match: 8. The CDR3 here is CASSAETGGSYGYTF. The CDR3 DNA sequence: TGTGCCAGCAGCGCCGAAACAGGGGGCAGCTATGGCTACACCTTC.

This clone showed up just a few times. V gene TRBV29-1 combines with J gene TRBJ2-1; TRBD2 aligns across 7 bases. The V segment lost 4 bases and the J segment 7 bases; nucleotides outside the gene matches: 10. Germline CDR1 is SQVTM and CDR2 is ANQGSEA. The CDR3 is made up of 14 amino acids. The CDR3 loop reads CSVVGLRGRNEQFF. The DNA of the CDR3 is TGCAGCGTTGTAGGCTTGCGGGGGAGGAATGAGCAGTTCTTC.

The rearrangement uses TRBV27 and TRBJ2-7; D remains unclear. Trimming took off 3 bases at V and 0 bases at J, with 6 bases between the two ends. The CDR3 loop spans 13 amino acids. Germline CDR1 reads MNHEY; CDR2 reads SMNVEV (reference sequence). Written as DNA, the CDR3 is TGTGCCAGCAGTTTCCTCAGCTCCTACGAGCAGTACTTC. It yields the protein CASSFLSSYEQYF.

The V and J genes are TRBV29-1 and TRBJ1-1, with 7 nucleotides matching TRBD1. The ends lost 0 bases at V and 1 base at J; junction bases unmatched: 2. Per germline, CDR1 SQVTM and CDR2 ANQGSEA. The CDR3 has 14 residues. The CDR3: CSVEERQGNTEAFF. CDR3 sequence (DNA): TGCAGCGTTGAAGAGCGACAGGGGAACACTGAAGCTTTCTTT.

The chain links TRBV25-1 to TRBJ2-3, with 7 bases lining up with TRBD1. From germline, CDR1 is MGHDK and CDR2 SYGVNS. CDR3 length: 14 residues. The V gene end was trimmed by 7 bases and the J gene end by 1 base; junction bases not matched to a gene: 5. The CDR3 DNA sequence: TGTGCCAGCACACGAACAGGGGGCACAGATACGCAGTATTTT. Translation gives CASTRTGGTDTQYF.

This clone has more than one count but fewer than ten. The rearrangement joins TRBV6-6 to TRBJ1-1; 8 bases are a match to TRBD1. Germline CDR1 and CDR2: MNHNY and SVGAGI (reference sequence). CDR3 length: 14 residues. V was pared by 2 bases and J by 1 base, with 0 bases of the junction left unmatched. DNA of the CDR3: TGTGCCAGCAGTTACGGGACAGGGAACACTGAAGCTTTCTTT. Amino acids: CASSYGTGNTEAFF.

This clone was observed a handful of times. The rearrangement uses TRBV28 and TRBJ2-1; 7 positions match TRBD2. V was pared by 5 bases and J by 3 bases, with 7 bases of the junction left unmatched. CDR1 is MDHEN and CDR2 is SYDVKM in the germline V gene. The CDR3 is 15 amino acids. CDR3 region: CASSPPGLSYNEQFF. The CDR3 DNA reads TGTGCCAGCAGTCCTCCGGGACTAAGCTACAATGAGCAGTTCTTC.

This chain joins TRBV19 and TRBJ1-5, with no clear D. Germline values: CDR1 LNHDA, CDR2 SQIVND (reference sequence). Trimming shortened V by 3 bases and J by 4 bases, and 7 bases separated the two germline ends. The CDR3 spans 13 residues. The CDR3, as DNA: TGTGCCAGTAGTATTAGGAGAAATCAGCCCCAGCATTTT. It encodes CASSIRRNQPQHF.

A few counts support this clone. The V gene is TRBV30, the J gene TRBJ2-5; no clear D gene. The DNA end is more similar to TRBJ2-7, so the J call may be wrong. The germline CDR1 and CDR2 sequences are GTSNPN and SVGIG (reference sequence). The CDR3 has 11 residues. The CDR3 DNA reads TGTGCCTGGGCCCTAGGCTACGAGCAGTACTTC. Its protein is CAWALGYEQYF.

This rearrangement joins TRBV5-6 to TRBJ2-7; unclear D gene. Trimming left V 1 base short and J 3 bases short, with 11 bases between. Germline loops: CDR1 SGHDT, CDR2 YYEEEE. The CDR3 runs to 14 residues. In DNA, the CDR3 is TGTGCCAGCAGCTTGTCGTCCCGAGACTACGAGCAGTACTTC. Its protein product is CASSLSSRDYEQYF.